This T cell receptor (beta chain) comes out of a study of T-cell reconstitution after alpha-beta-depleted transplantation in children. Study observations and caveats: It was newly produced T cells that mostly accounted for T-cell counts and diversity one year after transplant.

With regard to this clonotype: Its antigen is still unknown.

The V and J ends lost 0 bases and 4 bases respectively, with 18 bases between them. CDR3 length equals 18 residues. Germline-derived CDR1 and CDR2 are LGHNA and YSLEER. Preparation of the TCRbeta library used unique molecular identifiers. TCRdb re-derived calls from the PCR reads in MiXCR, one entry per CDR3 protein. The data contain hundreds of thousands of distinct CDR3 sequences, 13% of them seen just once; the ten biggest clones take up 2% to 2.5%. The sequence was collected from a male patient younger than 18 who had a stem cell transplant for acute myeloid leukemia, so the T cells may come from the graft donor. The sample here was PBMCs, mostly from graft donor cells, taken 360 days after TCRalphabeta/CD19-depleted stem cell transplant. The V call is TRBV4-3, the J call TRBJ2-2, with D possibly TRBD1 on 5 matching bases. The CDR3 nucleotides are TGCGCCAGCAGCCAAGATGTAGGGGCAGTCCCGGGCACCGGGGAGCTGTTTTTT. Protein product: CASSQDVGAVPGTGELFF.